This entry lists 9 T cell receptor beta chains sequenced from one sample in a study of cytomegalovirus exposure and HLA in healthy donors. The PCR employed 60 Vbeta primers together with 13 Jbeta primers. The table came from immunoSEQ multiplex PCR; TCRdb's copy has only in-frame clones and leaves some out. This sample has 130,000 or so clones; approximately 78% occur once, and the top ten carry over 5.5%. The sample consisted of PBMCs. The receptors were sampled from a woman in her 40s in good health and CMV-seronegative.

There are a few counts of this clone. The chain combines TRBV2 with TRBJ2-2; tentatively, D is TRBD2 (6 bases). The CDR3 extends over 14 amino acids. CDR1 SNHLY and CDR2 FYNNEI come from the germline V gene. With 10 bases removed from V and 6 bases from J, the gap between germline ends came to 18 bases. In DNA, the CDR3 is TGTGCCACCAGGACTACGCGATTGGCCGGGGAGCTGTTTTTT. It translates to CATRTTRLAGELFF.

The chain is built from TRBV11-2 and TRBJ2-7; maybe TRBD2 (6 bases). Germline values: CDR1 SGHAT, CDR2 FQNNGV. V lost 5 bases and J lost 7, with 12 bases in between. This CDR3 region has 12 residues. The chain's CDR3 is CASSPRREEQYF. CDR3 in DNA: TGTGCCAGCAGCCCAAGGAGGGAAGAGCAGTACTTC. The full variable domain, in which reference TRBV11-2 and TRBJ2-7 provide the parts outside the CDR3, is EAGVAQSPRYKIIEKRQSVAFWCNPISGHATLYWYQQILGQGPKLLIQFQNNGVVDDSQLPKDRFSAERLKGVDSTLKIQPAKLEDSAVYLCASSPRREEQYFGPGTRLTVT.

The CDR3 nucleotides read TGTGCCAGCAGCTCATCCGGGACAGTAGATGGCTACACCTTC. This translates into CASSSSGTVDGYTF. V and J are TRBV7-2 and TRBJ1-2; 7 positions match TRBD1. Trimming cost V 4 bases and J 6 bases; bases outside gene matches: 8. The CDR3 is made up of 14 amino acids. From germline, CDR1 is SGHTA and CDR2 FQGNSA.

The chain links TRBV6-5 to TRBJ2-7; 7 bases align to TRBD2. Losses at the gene ends were 0 bases for V and 3 bases for J; bases not matched to a gene: 8. The CDR3 runs to 16 residues. The germline V gene has CDR1 MNHEY and CDR2 SVGAGI. In nucleotides, the CDR3 is TGTGCCAGCAGTTACTCCGCCCTTGAGCGGGGCTACGAGCAGTACTTC. It is translated as CASSYSALERGYEQYF.

The chain is built from TRBV4-2 and TRBJ2-7; TRBD2 aligns across 11 bases. The germline V gene encodes CDR1 LGHNA and CDR2 YNFKEQ. The CDR3 is 14 amino acids. V shed 8 bases and J 5 bases; nucleotides not matched to a gene: 8. The CDR3 DNA is TGTGCCAGCGGCCTTAGCGGGAGGGCCGACGAGCAGTACTTC. Amino acids: CASGLSGRADEQYF.

The chain couples TRBV25-1 to TRBJ1-2; the D is unclear. Germline lookup yields CDR1 MGHDK and CDR2 SYGVNS. Trimming cost V 0 bases and J 5 bases, with 10 bases left between them. The length of the CDR3 is 14 residues. In DNA, the CDR3 is TGTGCCAGCAGTGAATATCGCCAGGTGTATGGCTACACCTTC. Amino acids: CASSEYRQVYGYTF.

The J gene is TRBJ2-5, the V gene TRBV10-1; unclear D gene. This CDR3 region has 13 residues. Germline CDR1 WNHNN, CDR2 SYGVQD (reference sequence). V shed 6 bases and J shed 0 bases, with 8 bases lying between them. The CDR3 loop reads CASSQQYQETQYF. The CDR3 region has the DNA TGCGCCAGCAGCCAACAGTACCAAGAGACCCAGTACTTC.

The gene calls are TRBV13 and TRBJ2-3, with 7 bases identical to TRBD2. With V trimmed by 1 base and J by 2 bases, 9 bases remained unmatched. The germline V gene has CDR1 PRHDT and CDR2 FYEKMQ (reference sequence). This CDR3 has 17 amino acids. The CDR3 nucleotides read TGTGCCAGCAGCTTAGCAGGTCTAGCGGAGATCACAGATACGCAGTATTTT. Amino acid sequence: CASSLAGLAEITDTQYF.

This chain connects TRBV28 to TRBJ2-7; 8 nucleotides match TRBD1. The V gene's germline CDR1 is MDHEN and CDR2 SYDVKM. Losses at the gene ends were 8 bases for V and 4 bases for J; bases not matched to a gene: 7. The CDR3 sequence is 13 residues long. The DNA for the CDR3 is TGTGCCAGCCGTCAGGGGGCGGGGTACGAGCAGTACTTC. This encodes CASRQGAGYEQYF.